Below, 20 T cell receptor beta chains from the same sample are listed, as sequenced in a study of CD8 T cells in ankylosing spondylitis. TCRdb used MiXCR to reprocess the 5' RACE reads, holding one entry per CDR3 protein. This table holds about 9,700 distinct CDR3 sequences, 5% to 6.5% found once. Sequenced sample: blood, either unsorted or a sorted T cell fraction (not recorded which). The source of these receptors is a female donor with ankylosing spondylitis or in good health (not recorded which).

This clonotype has more than one count but fewer than ten. In DNA form, the CDR3 reads TGTGCCAGCACCCGGGCGGGGGTGGTCGGGGAGCTGTTTTTT. Residues: CASTRAGVVGELFF. The V and J genes are TRBV9 and TRBJ2-2; 7 bases match TRBD2. The CDR3 consists of 14 residues. V was clipped by 6 bases and J by 7 bases; unmatched bases: 9. Per germline, CDR1 SGDLS and CDR2 YYNGEE. The whole variable domain, filled in from reference TRBV9 and TRBJ2-2, reads DSGVTQTPKHLITATGQRVTLRCSPRSGDLSVYWYQQSLDQGLQFLIQYYNGEERAKGNILERFSAQQFPDLHSELNLSSLELGDSALYFCASTRAGVVGELFFGEGSRLTVL.

This clonotype was seen many times. The V and J genes are TRBV9 and TRBJ1-5; the D is unclear. V lost 3 bases, J lost 2 bases, and 12 bases lay in between. The CDR3 runs to 15 residues. Looked up from germline, CDR1 is SGDLS and CDR2 is YYNGEE. The CDR3 loop is CASSEEGGGNQPQHF. CDR3 DNA sequence: TGTGCCAGCAGCGAGGAGGGAGGCGGCAATCAGCCCCAGCATTTT.

By proportion, this clonotype is medium-sized (0.01 to 0.1%). The chain links TRBV9 to TRBJ2-7; D call uncertain. With 6 bases removed from V and 3 bases from J, the gap between germline ends came to 22 bases. The CDR3 is 16 residues long. The germline CDR1 and CDR2 sequences are SGDLS and YYNGEE. The CDR3, as DNA: TGTGCCAGCACCGATGGCGATGGGCAAGGGTACTACGAGCAGTACTTC. Protein: CASTDGDGQGYYEQYF.

This clonotype was counted many times. The V call is TRBV9, the J call TRBJ2-1, with TRBD2 as a possible D gene (5 bases). CDR1 is SGDLS and CDR2 is YYNGEE in the germline V gene. With 5 bases removed from V and 3 bases from J, the gap between germline ends came to 9 bases. The CDR3 is made up of 13 amino acids. This chain's CDR3 is CASSEGIYNEQFF. The CDR3 DNA is TGTGCCAGCAGTGAGGGAATCTACAATGAGCAGTTCTTC.

The rearrangement uses TRBV9 and TRBJ2-1, with 11 bases aligning to TRBD1. CDR3 length equals 16 residues. The germline gives CDR1 SGDLS, CDR2 YYNGEE. The trim removed 0 bases at V and 7 bases at J, leaving 6 bases unmatched. The CDR3 DNA is TGTGCCAGCAGCGTAGGCGGACAGGGGGCTGCGAATGAGCAGTTCTTC. Encoded protein: CASSVGGQGAANEQFF.

By proportion, this clonotype is medium-sized. The chain joins TRBV9 to TRBJ1-2; D unclear. This CDR3 is 17 amino acids long. Per germline, CDR1 SGDLS and CDR2 YYNGEE. V was shortened by 6 bases and J by 7 bases, with 28 bases between the two germline ends. The CDR3 coding sequence is TGTGCCAGCACCATCTCCTGGGAGACACAAGCCGGGAGTGGCTACACCTTC. Protein sequence: CASTISWETQAGSGYTF.

This clonotype showed up many times. The chain joins TRBV9 to TRBJ2-1; 8 nucleotides align to TRBD1. Germline CDR1 SGDLS, CDR2 YYNGEE. The CDR3 has 13 residues. Unmatched junction bases numbered 4, after V lost 2 bases and J lost 9 bases. CDR3 sequence reads: CASSVSGGGEQFF. DNA for the CDR3: TGTGCCAGCAGCGTTTCAGGGGGCGGTGAGCAGTTCTTC. Full variable domain (outside the CDR3, taken from reference TRBV9 and TRBJ2-1): DSGVTQTPKHLITATGQRVTLRCSPRSGDLSVYWYQQSLDQGLQFLIQYYNGEERAKGNILERFSAQQFPDLHSELNLSSLELGDSALYFCASSVSGGGEQFFGPGTRLTVL.

This clonotype occurred many times. The chain couples TRBV9 to TRBJ2-7; D tentatively reads TRBD1 or TRBD2 (5 bases each). Trimming took off 0 bases at V and 1 base at J, with 8 bases between the two ends. Germline V gene sequence: CDR1 SGDLS, CDR2 YYNGEE. The CDR3 totals 14 residues. This chain's CDR3 is CASSVGGESYEQYF. CDR3 bases: TGTGCCAGCAGCGTAGGAGGGGAATCCTACGAGCAGTACTTC.

This clonotype is termed medium-sized. This sequence joins TRBV9 and TRBJ2-7, with D uncertain. Germline V gene sequence: CDR1 SGDLS, CDR2 YYNGEE. The CDR3 extends over 15 amino acids. V was clipped by 0 bases and J by 3 bases, with 13 bases between them. CDR3 loop: CASSVGTVRIYEQYF. CDR3 bases: TGTGCCAGCAGCGTAGGAACGGTCCGAATCTACGAGCAGTACTTC.

This clonotype is judged medium-sized. Written as DNA, the CDR3 is TGTGCCAGCAGCGTAGCAGCGGGGGACACCGGGGAGCTGTTTTTT. Residues: CASSVAAGDTGELFF. This chain connects TRBV9 to TRBJ2-2; 8 bases fit TRBD2. V was clipped by 0 bases and J by 3 bases; unmatched bases: 1. Germline CDR1 is SGDLS and CDR2 is YYNGEE. The CDR3 spans 15 residues.

This clonotype was counted only a few times. The V call is TRBV9, the J call TRBJ2-7, with D perhaps being TRBD1 or TRBD2 (5 bases each). V was cut by 3 bases and J by 4 bases, with 14 bases left in between. The CDR3 consists of 14 residues. Germline V gene data show CDR1 as SGDLS and CDR2 as YYNGEE. The CDR3 region is CASSGGTLPYEQYF. The CDR3 DNA sequence: TGTGCCAGCAGCGGAGGGACGCTGCCTTACGAGCAGTACTTC.

The sample holds a few counts of this clonotype. This chain joins TRBV9 and TRBJ2-7, with 10 bases identical to TRBD1. CDR1 and CDR2 from the germline V gene are SGDLS and YYNGEE. With V trimmed by 3 bases and J by 7 bases, 13 bases remained unmatched. The CDR3 length is 16 residues. CDR3 sequence: CASSARPRQGAGEQYF. The CDR3 DNA follows: TGTGCCAGCAGCGCCCGACCTCGACAGGGGGCGGGGGAGCAGTACTTC. The full variable domain, with the rest looked up from reference TRBV9 and TRBJ2-7, is DSGVTQTPKHLITATGQRVTLRCSPRSGDLSVYWYQQSLDQGLQFLIQYYNGEERAKGNILERFSAQQFPDLHSELNLSSLELGDSALYFCASSARPRQGAGEQYFGPGTRLTVT.

This clonotype was observed at least ten times. This chain uses TRBV9 with TRBJ1-2, with 8 bases lining up with TRBD1. V dropped 0 bases and J dropped 10; count of bases not matched to a gene: 5. The germline V gene has CDR1 SGDLS and CDR2 YYNGEE. This CDR3 has 13 amino acids. CDR3 region: CASSVVTGGFYTF. CDR3 nucleotide sequence: TGTGCCAGCAGCGTAGTCACAGGGGGATTCTACACCTTC.

At least ten counts were recorded for this clonotype. V is TRBV9 and J is TRBJ2-1; 7 bases are a match to TRBD2. Germline V gives CDR1 SGDLS, CDR2 YYNGEE. The CDR3 consists of 17 residues. With V trimmed by 0 bases and J by 0 bases, 6 bases remained unmatched. CDR3 loop: CASSVADGGFSYNEQFF. The DNA for the CDR3 is TGTGCCAGCAGCGTAGCAGACGGGGGGTTCTCCTACAATGAGCAGTTCTTC. The full variable domain, in which reference TRBV9 and TRBJ2-1 provide the parts outside the CDR3, is DSGVTQTPKHLITATGQRVTLRCSPRSGDLSVYWYQQSLDQGLQFLIQYYNGEERAKGNILERFSAQQFPDLHSELNLSSLELGDSALYFCASSVADGGFSYNEQFFGPGTRLTVL.

This clonotype has a count of ten or more. This chain joins TRBV9 and TRBJ2-2; TRBD2 matches at 11 bases. The germline gives CDR1 SGDLS, CDR2 YYNGEE. This CDR3 has 16 residues. With 3 bases clipped from V and 2 bases from J, the junction kept 3 bases outside the gene matches. CDR3 DNA sequence: TGTGCCAGCAGCGCCAGACTAGCGGGAAACACCGGGGAGCTGTTTTTT. It codes for CASSARLAGNTGELFF. The full variable domain, with the rest looked up from reference TRBV9 and TRBJ2-2, is DSGVTQTPKHLITATGQRVTLRCSPRSGDLSVYWYQQSLDQGLQFLIQYYNGEERAKGNILERFSAQQFPDLHSELNLSSLELGDSALYFCASSARLAGNTGELFFGEGSRLTVL.

This clonotype counts as medium-sized. This chain uses TRBV9 with TRBJ2-7; D gene ambiguous. V lost 0 bases and J 7 bases, leaving 17 bases between the germline ends. The germline V gene encodes CDR1 SGDLS and CDR2 YYNGEE. CDR3 length: 15 amino acids. Here the CDR3 DNA reads TGTGCCAGCAGCGTAGAGGGATCCCTGTTAGAGGAGCAGTACTTC. It encodes CASSVEGSLLEEQYF.

This clonotype is deemed medium-sized (0.01 to 0.1%). CDR3 loop: CASSPQVRNYEQYF. The DNA of the CDR3 is TGTGCCAGCAGCCCCCAGGTTAGGAACTACGAGCAGTACTTC. The chain has TRBV9 and TRBJ2-7; D not certain. Germline V CDR1 and CDR2: SGDLS, YYNGEE. V was pared by 4 bases and J by 3 bases, with 14 bases between. CDR3 length equals 14 residues.

This clonotype ranks as medium-sized. V is TRBV9 and J is TRBJ2-1; the match to TRBD2 covers 7 bases. Germline CDR1 and CDR2: SGDLS and YYNGEE. V gave up 5 bases and J gave up 4 bases; unmatched junction bases: 15. The CDR3 is 17 amino acids. The CDR3 here is CASSQNPKRERYNEQFF. The DNA of the CDR3 is TGTGCCAGCAGTCAAAACCCTAAGCGGGAACGATACAATGAGCAGTTCTTC.

This clonotype occurred many times. The chain has TRBV9 and TRBJ2-2; D is unclear. This CDR3 comprises 12 residues. Trimming shortened V by 3 bases and J by 2 bases, and 2 bases separated the two germline ends. Germline V gene sequence: CDR1 SGDLS, CDR2 YYNGEE. The CDR3 bases are TGTGCCAGCAGCGCAAACACCGGGGAGCTGTTTTTT. Translating gives CASSANTGELFF.

The chain joins TRBV9 to TRBJ1-1; TRBD1 is a possible D gene (6 bases). Between the trimmed V and J ends, which lost 0 bases and 4 bases, there was a span of 10 bases. The CDR3 runs to 14 residues. Germline V lookup: CDR1 SGDLS, CDR2 YYNGEE. The CDR3 DNA reads as TGTGCCAGCAGCGTAGGGGGGGCTCGCACTGAAGCTTTCTTT. Translation: CASSVGGARTEAFF.